Presented here are 28 T cell receptor beta chains from one specimen sequenced in a study of vaccination and CD4 T cells after COVID-19. Researchers used the Oncomine TCR Beta short-read assay to sequence DNA from cultured CD4+ T cells. TCRdb called the PCR reads again in MiXCR, with one record for every CDR3 protein. The sample includes around 12,000 distinct CDR3 sequences, 60% seen only once; the top ten take approximately 12%. Specified treatment: roughly 10-day PBMC culture with coronavirus spike peptide pools or control peptides (ViraFEST assay). No antigen is known for these receptors. The sequenced material came from CD4+ T cells from blood, cultured in vitro. The source of these receptors is a human donor who had recovered from COVID-19.

The genes are TRBV6-2 or TRBV6-3 and TRBJ2-1; a weak D match, TRBD1 (5 bases). Trimming cost V 5 bases and J 3 bases, with 8 bases left between them. The germline V gene has CDR1 MNHEY and CDR2 SVGEGT. The CDR3 contains 13 residues. The CDR3 loop is CASSNTGYNEQFF. The CDR3 DNA sequence: TGTGCCAGCAGTAATACAGGCTACAATGAGCAGTTCTTC.

This clonotype is a singleton in its sample. The V and J genes are TRBV2 and TRBJ1-6; D not resolved. The germline V gene encodes CDR1 SNHLY and CDR2 FYNNEI. Trimming took off 3 bases at V and 7 bases at J, with 10 bases between the two ends. The CDR3 has 14 amino acids. DNA of the CDR3: TGTGCCAGCAGTGATGAGGGTTCAAATTCACCCCTCCACTTT. Protein sequence: CASSDEGSNSPLHF.

The chain is built from TRBV7-9 and TRBJ1-4; tentatively, D is TRBD1 (6 bases). V was trimmed by 5 bases and J by 8 bases, leaving 9 bases between them. This CDR3 is built from 12 residues. Germline CDR1 is SEHNR and CDR2 is FQNEAQ (reference sequence). Here the CDR3 reads CASSVDREKLFF. CDR3 DNA: TGTGCCAGCAGCGTCGACAGGGAAAAACTGTTTTTT. The whole variable domain, remainder taken from reference TRBV7-9 and TRBJ1-4, is DTGVSQNPRHKITKRGQNVTFRCDPISEHNRLYWYRQTLGQGPEFLTYFQNEAQLEKSRLLSDRFSAERPKGSFSTLEIQRTEQGDSAMYLCASSVDREKLFFGSGTQLSVL.

There are a few counts of this clonotype. The CDR3 DNA follows: TGCAGTGCGCCCTCGGCGGGAGGACTCGAGCAGTACTTC. Its translation is CSAPSAGGLEQYF. V usage is TRBV20-1 and J usage is TRBJ2-7; 8 nucleotides align to TRBD2. V shed 6 bases and J 6 bases; nucleotides not matched to a gene: 10. This CDR3 comprises 13 residues. Germline lookup yields CDR1 DFQATT and CDR2 SNEGSKA (reference sequence).

V and J are TRBV6-2 or TRBV6-3 and TRBJ2-1, with D perhaps assigned TRBD1 or TRBD2 (6 bases each). This CDR3 is built from 16 residues. Per the germline V gene, CDR1 is MNHEY and CDR2 is SVGEGT. Trimming removed 6 bases from V and 5 bases from J, with 20 bases in between. This CDR3 reads CASSPGGAQGNNEQFF. The CDR3 nucleotides read TGTGCCAGCAGCCCTGGAGGGGCGCAGGGGAACAATGAGCAGTTCTTC.

This clonotype was seen once. The chain couples TRBV6-1 to TRBJ2-3; 7 bases fit TRBD1. Per germline, CDR1 MNHNS and CDR2 SASEGT. CDR3 length: 18 amino acids. V was pared by 4 bases and J by 2 bases, with 15 bases of the junction left unmatched. CDR3 protein: CASSGQNRDSGHTDTQYF. CDR3 sequence (DNA): TGTGCCAGCAGTGGCCAAAACCGGGACAGTGGTCACACAGATACGCAGTATTTT.

The chain has TRBV6-5 and TRBJ2-7, with 8 positions matching TRBD1. The CDR3 has 18 amino acids. V was clipped by 0 bases and J by 3 bases; unmatched bases: 13. CDR1 is MNHEY and CDR2 is SVGAGI in the germline V gene. CDR3 region: CASSYSSGRDRIVYEQYF. In DNA, the CDR3 is TGTGCCAGCAGTTACTCAAGCGGCCGGGACAGGATCGTCTACGAGCAGTACTTC.

The rearrangement uses TRBV5-4 and TRBJ2-6; D is ambiguous. Germline CDR1 is SGHNT and CDR2 is YYREEE (reference sequence). V shed 9 bases and J shed 0 bases, with 13 bases lying between them. The CDR3 spans 15 residues. CDR3 protein: CAITMGFSGANVLTF. The CDR3 bases are TGTGCCATCACGATGGGGTTCTCTGGGGCCAACGTCCTGACTTTC.

The J gene is TRBJ2-1, the V gene TRBV7-2; 11 nucleotides align to TRBD2. This CDR3 comprises 15 residues. V was clipped by 5 bases and J by 7 bases; unmatched bases: 7. Germline V CDR1 and CDR2: SGHTA, FQGNSA. In nucleotides, the CDR3 is TGTGCCAGCAGCAGAGGGACTAGCGGACGTAATGAGCAGTTCTTC. It specifies CASSRGTSGRNEQFF.

About this clonotype itself: A read error may produce the germline difference seen at one junction end. The rearrangement joins TRBV7-2 to TRBJ2-7; 9 bases match TRBD1. Looked up from germline, CDR1 is SGHTA and CDR2 is FQGNSA. The CDR3 spans 14 residues. The chain's CDR3 is CASSSGTGLDAATF. CDR3 nucleotide sequence: TGTGCCAGCAGCTCCGGGACAGGGTTGGATGCCGCCACTTTC.

This chain joins TRBV4-1 and TRBJ2-7; 7 nucleotides match TRBD1. The V gene's germline CDR1 is MGHRA and CDR2 YSYEKL. The CDR3 is made up of 13 amino acids. Trimming at V came to 11 bases and at J to 4 bases, leaving 11 bases not matched to a gene. The CDR3 is CASKETGRYEQYF. The CDR3 nucleotides are TGCGCCTCAAAGGAGACAGGGAGATACGAGCAGTACTTC.

This clonotype appeared a few times. J is TRBJ2-7 and V is TRBV7-6; 10 nucleotides match TRBD2. There are 17 residues in the CDR3. Trimming took 4 bases from V and 0 from J; bases not matched to a gene: 9. Germline V CDR1 and CDR2: SGHVS, FNYEAQ. CDR3 sequence (DNA): TGTGCCAGCAGCTCCAGGACTAGCGGAGCCCGCTCCTACGAGCAGTACTTC. Its translation: CASSSRTSGARSYEQYF.

This rearrangement joins TRBV10-3 to TRBJ1-5; D perhaps matches TRBD1 (6 bases). The CDR3 loop spans 12 amino acids. Per the germline V gene, CDR1 is ENHRY and CDR2 is SYGVKD. V shed 8 bases and J shed 2 bases, with 7 bases lying between them. The CDR3 spells CAIGGGNQPQHF. The DNA for the CDR3 is TGTGCCATCGGGGGCGGCAATCAGCCCCAGCATTTT.

In this sample, this clonotype turned up a few times. The CDR3 DNA follows: TGTGCCAGCAGCTTAGAAAAGGGCCAGCCCCAGCATTTT. This encodes CASSLEKGQPQHF. The chain carries TRBV7-2 and TRBJ1-5; unclear D gene. The CDR3 covers 13 residues. Trimming removed 1 base from V and 7 bases from J, with 8 bases in between. CDR1 and CDR2 (germline): SGHTA, FQGNSA.

The rearrangement joins TRBV20-1 to TRBJ1-3; 7 bases are a match to TRBD1. With 4 bases clipped from V and 0 bases from J, the junction kept 9 bases outside the gene matches. The CDR3 contains 16 residues. Germline V gene data show CDR1 as DFQATT and CDR2 as SNEGSKA (reference sequence). The CDR3 DNA reads as TGCAGTGCTATGCATCTACAGGGGCCCTCTGGAAACACCATATATTTT. It codes for CSAMHLQGPSGNTIYF.

The rearrangement joins TRBV21-1 to TRBJ2-1; the table's D call, TRBD2, has no DNA check behind it. TRBV21-1 is noted as a pseudogene. The CDR3 sequence is 17 residues long. The CDR3 DNA reads TGTGCCAGCAGCAAAGTGTCGACTAGCGCATCCTACAATGAGCAGTTCTTC. Encoded protein: CASSKVSTSASYNEQFF.

This chain uses TRBV7-2 with TRBJ2-2; D unclear. The CDR3 loop spans 15 amino acids. V shed 5 bases and J shed 2 bases, with 12 bases lying between them. The germline V gene has CDR1 SGHTA and CDR2 FQGNSA. The CDR3 sequence is CASSPPGQNTGELFF. CDR3 bases: TGTGCCAGCAGCCCCCCTGGGCAAAACACCGGGGAGCTGTTTTTT.

The gene calls are TRBV24-1 and TRBJ2-1; the match to TRBD1 covers 7 bases. V shed 4 bases and J 5 bases; nucleotides not matched to a gene: 10. Germline V gives CDR1 KGHDR, CDR2 SFDVKD. The CDR3 contains 16 residues. For the CDR3, the DNA is TGTGCCACCAGTGACCGTCGGGACAGCTACGACAATGAGCAGTTCTTC. Translated, it gives CATSDRRDSYDNEQFF.

The chain links TRBV27 to TRBJ2-3, with 7 nucleotides matching TRBD2. V lost 5 bases and J lost 0; bases outside the gene matches: 5. Germline V gene lookup returns CDR1 MNHEY and CDR2 SMNVEV (reference sequence). The CDR3 contains 15 residues. The CDR3 is CASSRERGSTDTQYF. The CDR3 bases are TGTGCCAGCAGTCGAGAGCGGGGTAGCACAGATACGCAGTATTTT.

The chain couples TRBV6-5 to TRBJ2-3; unclear D gene. The germline V and J ends were trimmed by 3 bases and 2 bases, with 9 bases remaining between them. Germline CDR1 reads MNHEY; CDR2 reads SVGAGI. This CDR3 has 14 amino acids. The CDR3 DNA reads TGTGCCAGCAGTTATAGACCTTACACAGATACGCAGTATTTT. Translation gives CASSYRPYTDTQYF.

J is TRBJ2-1 and V is TRBV20-1; D gene uncertain. Between the trimmed V and J ends, which lost 5 bases and 4 bases, there was a span of 12 bases. This CDR3 has 13 residues. Germline V gene data show CDR1 as DFQATT and CDR2 as SNEGSKA (reference sequence). The chain's CDR3 is CSAPPPAYNEQFF. CDR3 in DNA: TGCAGTGCTCCTCCCCCGGCTTACAATGAGCAGTTCTTC.

In nucleotides, the CDR3 is TGCAGTGCTATTCTAGTGTCTCAAGAGACCCAGTACTTC. Amino acids: CSAILVSQETQYF. V is TRBV20-1 and J is TRBJ2-5; D remains ambiguous. The CDR3 is 13 amino acids. Between the trimmed V and J ends, which lost 4 bases and 2 bases, there was a span of 11 bases. Germline CDR1 reads DFQATT; CDR2 reads SNEGSKA (reference sequence).

The chain uses TRBV11-2 and TRBJ2-1; D is uncertain. V shed 3 bases and J shed 11 bases, with 17 bases lying between them. The length of the CDR3 is 14 residues. The germline V gene encodes CDR1 SGHAT and CDR2 FQNNGV. Here the CDR3 reads CASSFPRFRLKQFF. The CDR3 DNA is TGTGCCAGCAGCTTTCCCCGGTTCCGGTTGAAGCAGTTCTTC.

The chain links TRBV5-8 to TRBJ1-6; D unclear. Trimming pared 4 bases from V and 14 bases from J, leaving 16 bases between. This CDR3 is 13 amino acids long. Germline loops: CDR1 SGHTS, CDR2 YDEGEE. CDR3 sequence (DNA): TGTGCCAGCAGCCGCCACTCAGGTGTAACCCTCCACTTT. It encodes CASSRHSGVTLHF.

This clonotype has only a few counts. The J gene is TRBJ2-5, the V gene TRBV7-7; D remains unclear. Germline loops: CDR1 SSHAT, CDR2 FNYEAQ (reference sequence). The CDR3 covers 13 residues. Between the trimmed V and J ends, which lost 5 bases and 0 bases, there was a span of 7 bases. This CDR3 is CASSPLNQETQYF. CDR3 bases: TGTGCCAGCAGCCCCCTCAACCAAGAGACCCAGTACTTC.

This clonotype has a handful of counts. V is TRBV5-1 and J is TRBJ2-1, with 11 positions matching TRBD2. V was clipped by 4 bases and J by 7 bases; unmatched bases: 13. There are 17 residues in the CDR3. CDR1 is SGHRS, CDR2 YFSETQ, per germline. The CDR3 DNA reads as TGCGCCAGCAGCCCTGGTATCGGACTAGCGGGTGGAAATGAGCAGTTCTTC. This encodes CASSPGIGLAGGNEQFF.

The CDR3 sequence: CSARVWEESNQPQHF. CDR3 nucleotides: TGCAGTGCTAGAGTTTGGGAGGAGAGCAATCAGCCCCAGCATTTT. The chain carries TRBV20-1 and TRBJ1-5; D is unresolved. CDR1 and CDR2 (germline): DFQATT, SNEGSKA (reference sequence). V lost 1 base, J lost 1 base, and 11 bases lay in between. The CDR3 runs 15 residues.

The rearrangement joins TRBV6-1 to TRBJ1-2, with 7 bases that match TRBD1. Trimming took 2 bases from V and 4 from J; bases not matched to a gene: 4. The CDR3 has 14 amino acids. CDR1 MNHNS and CDR2 SASEGT come from the germline V gene. CDR3 in DNA: TGTGCCAGCAGTGAACCAGGGGGTGGCTATGGCTACACCTTC. Amino acids: CASSEPGGGYGYTF.